The clone carrying this T cell receptor (beta chain) appeared a single time. The antigen is undetermined. A heparinised blood draw that averaged approximately 120 mL was obtained once from each donor. This specimen belongs to a study of beta chain features in type 1 diabetes. Overall study findings and caveats: Within each of all four CD4+ subsets, Type 1 diabetes patients had TCRB CDR3s that were moderately but significantly shorter.

Expressed TCRB transcripts got sequenced, as all isolated RNA was reverse transcribed. TCRdb's table, derived via immunoSEQ multiplex PCR, lists solely in-frame clones and lacks some. This table holds 310,000 or so clones, around 9.7% found once. V lost 5 bases, J lost 9 bases, and 7 bases stayed unmatched. The CDR3 is 15 amino acids. Germline V gene sequence: CDR1 SNHLY, CDR2 FYNNEI. The chain uses TRBV2 and TRBJ2-1; 13 bases fit TRBD2. This sequence originates from a young man with type 1 diabetes. Sequenced sample: central memory CD4+ T cells from blood. CDR3 amino acids: CASSRGLAGAGEQFF. The DNA of the CDR3 is TGTGCCAGCAGTCGAGGACTAGCGGGGGCGGGTGAGCAGTTCTTC.